This record covers a single T cell receptor beta chain. The antigen remains undetermined. The data derive from a study of shared clonotypes between healthy human individuals. Notes on the study in general: Sharing of clonotypes among donors was expected to vary with sequencing depth.

The unsorted samples had some 83 million PBMCs used for genomic DNA. Several immunoSEQ plates received, in even portions, the genomic DNA of each subset. Unsorted PBMC contributed roughly 320 ng DNA, roughly 30,000 T cell genomes, to each replicate PCR. Assay used: immunoSEQ multiplex PCR; TCRdb lists only in-frame clones, some missing. This table has roughly 450,000 clones, around 74% appearing once. Sequencing was performed on PBMCs. This TCR was sampled from a woman aged 40 to 55 in good health. Some clones in this sample may be carry-over from other donors' samples.

The CDR3 reads CASSFGLAGGYEQYF. Here the CDR3 DNA reads TGTGCCAGCAGCTTTGGACTAGCGGGAGGCTACGAGCAGTACTTC. This chain uses TRBV5-6 with TRBJ2-7, with TRBD2 matching over 14 bases. The CDR3 contains 15 residues. The germline V gene encodes CDR1 SGHDT and CDR2 YYEEEE. V lost 2 bases, J lost 3 bases, and 1 base stayed unmatched.